The T cell receptor (beta chain) under discussion was sequenced for a study of glioma-infiltrating T cells. Notes on this clonotype: The target antigen is unknown.

This CDR3 spans 15 amino acids. CDR1 is ENHRY and CDR2 is SYGVKD in the germline V gene. V was cut by 8 bases and J by 3 bases, with 16 bases left in between. Notes on the study in general: Very few CDR3 sequences were shared between tissue and blood.

TCR alpha and beta CDR3 regions were amplified from RNA using iRepertoire nested multiplex PCR. Tissue mRNA or PBMC total RNA, roughly 90-400 ng, went into one-step reverse transcription and amplification. TCRdb re-called the multiplex PCR reads with MiXCR, one entry per CDR3 protein. Altogether about 140,000 distinct CDR3 sequences are present, 35% to 50% being singletons, with the ten largest covering roughly 20%. The source material was glioma tissue, nonneoplastic brain tissue, or PBMCs (not recorded which). The chain uses TRBV10-3 and TRBJ2-2; possible D gene TRBD1, 8 bases. The receptor comes from a human donor with low-grade glioma or glioblastoma, undergoing nonglioma brain surgery, or in good health (not recorded which). CDR3 in DNA: TGTGCCATCGGGAGACAGGGGAGGGACACCGGGGAGCTGTTTTTT. The encoded protein is CAIGRQGRDTGELFF.